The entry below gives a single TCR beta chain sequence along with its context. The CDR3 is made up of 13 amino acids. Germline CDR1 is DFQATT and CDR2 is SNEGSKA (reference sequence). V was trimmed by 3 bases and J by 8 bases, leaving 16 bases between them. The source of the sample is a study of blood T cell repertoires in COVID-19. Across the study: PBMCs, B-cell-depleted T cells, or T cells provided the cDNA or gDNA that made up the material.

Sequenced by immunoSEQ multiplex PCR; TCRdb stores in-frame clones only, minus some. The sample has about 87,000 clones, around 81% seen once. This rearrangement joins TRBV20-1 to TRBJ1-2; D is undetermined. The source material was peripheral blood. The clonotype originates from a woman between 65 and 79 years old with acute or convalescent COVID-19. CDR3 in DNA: TGCAGTGCTAGTTTCCCGGGGTCGGGAGGCTACACCTTC. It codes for CSASFPGSGGYTF.